Shown below are 3 T cell receptor beta chains from a single sample sequenced in a study of T cells in Graves' hyperthyroidism and ophthalmopathy. RNA transcripts yielded amplified TCR beta CDR3 regions. The HTBI primer set was used in a first-round RT-PCR of the TCR CDR3. TCRdb reprocessed the multiplex PCR reads with MiXCR, giving one entry per CDR3 protein. Here the sample spans over 500,000 distinct CDR3 sequences, 46% being singletons. Sequenced material: peripheral blood or thyroid tissue (not recorded which). These receptors were collected from an adult woman with Graves' disease, either hyperthyroidism or ophthalmopathy (not recorded which).

V usage is TRBV10-3 and J usage is TRBJ1-1; 11 positions agree with TRBD1. The CDR3 consists of 16 residues. Germline loops: CDR1 ENHRY, CDR2 SYGVKD. Germline trimming cut 3 bases from V and 6 bases from J; bases unmatched to any gene: 9. Written as DNA, the CDR3 is TGTGCCATCAGTGACGAAGGACAGGGGGCGCGCGCTGAAGCTTTCTTT. Its translation: CAISDEGQGARAEAFF.

This clonotype has a handful of counts. The conserved phenylalanine or tryptophan normally closing the CDR3 is absent here, so this likely arose from a read error. Because the CDR3's place on the DNA is in doubt, the DNA is left out and the CDR3 is given as listed by TCRdb. The chain links TRBV11-2 to TRBJ2-6. The germline V gene has CDR1 SGHAT and CDR2 FQNNGV. Counting both end residues, the CDR3 totals 8 amino acids. CDR3 loop: CASSPMTS.

The chain has TRBV7-9 and TRBJ2-7; no firm D call. The germline V gene encodes CDR1 SEHNR and CDR2 FQNEAQ (reference sequence). The length of the CDR3 is 9 residues. V dropped 8 bases and J dropped 9 bases, with 8 bases sitting between them. As DNA, the CDR3 is TGTGCCAGCGTAATGGTGCAGTACTTC. Its protein product is CASVMVQYF. The variable domain in full, with the rest retrieved from reference TRBV7-9 and TRBJ2-7, is DTGVSQNPRHKITKRGQNVTFRCDPISEHNRLYWYRQTLGQGPEFLTYFQNEAQLEKSRLLSDRFSAERPKGSFSTLEIQRTEQGDSAMYLCASVMVQYFGPGTRLTVT.